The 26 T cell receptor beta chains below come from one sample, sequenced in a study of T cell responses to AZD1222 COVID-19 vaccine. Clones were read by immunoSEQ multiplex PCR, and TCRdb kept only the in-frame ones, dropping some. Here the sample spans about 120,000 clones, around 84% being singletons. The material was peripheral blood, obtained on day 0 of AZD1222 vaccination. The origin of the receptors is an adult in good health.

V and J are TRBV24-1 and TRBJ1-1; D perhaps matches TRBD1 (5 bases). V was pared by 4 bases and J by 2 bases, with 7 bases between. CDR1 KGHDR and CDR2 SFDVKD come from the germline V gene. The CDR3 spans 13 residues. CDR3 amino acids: CATSDGTNTEAFF. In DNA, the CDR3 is TGTGCCACCAGTGACGGGACTAACACTGAAGCTTTCTTT.

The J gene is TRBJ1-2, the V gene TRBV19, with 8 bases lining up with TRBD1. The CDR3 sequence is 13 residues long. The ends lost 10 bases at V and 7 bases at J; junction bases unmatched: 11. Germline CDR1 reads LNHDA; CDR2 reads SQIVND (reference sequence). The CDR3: CATEDREIGGYTF. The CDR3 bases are TGTGCCACAGAGGACAGGGAGATTGGTGGCTACACCTTC.

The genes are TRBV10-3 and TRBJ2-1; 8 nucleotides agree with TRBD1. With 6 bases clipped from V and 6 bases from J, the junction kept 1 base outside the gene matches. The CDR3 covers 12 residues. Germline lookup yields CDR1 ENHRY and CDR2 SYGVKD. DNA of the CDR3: TGTGCCATCAGGCAGGGGGCCAATGAGCAGTTCTTC. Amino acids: CAIRQGANEQFF.

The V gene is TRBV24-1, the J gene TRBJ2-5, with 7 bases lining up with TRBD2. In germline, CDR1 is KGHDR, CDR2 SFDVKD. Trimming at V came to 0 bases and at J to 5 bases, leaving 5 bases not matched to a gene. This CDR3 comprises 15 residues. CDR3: CATSDLSVGGETQYF. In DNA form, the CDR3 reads TGTGCCACCAGTGATTTGTCGGTGGGGGGGGAGACCCAGTACTTC.

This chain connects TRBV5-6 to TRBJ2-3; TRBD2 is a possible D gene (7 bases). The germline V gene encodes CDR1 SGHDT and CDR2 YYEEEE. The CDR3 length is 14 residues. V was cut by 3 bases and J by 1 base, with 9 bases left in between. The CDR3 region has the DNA TGTGCCAGCAGCTGGGGGGGCTGCACAGATACGCAGTATTTT. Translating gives CASSWGGCTDTQYF.

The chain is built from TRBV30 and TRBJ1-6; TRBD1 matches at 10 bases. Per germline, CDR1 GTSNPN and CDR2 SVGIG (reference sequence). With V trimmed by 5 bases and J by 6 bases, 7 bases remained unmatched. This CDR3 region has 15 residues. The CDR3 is CAWDSDRGFNSPLHF. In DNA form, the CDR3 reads TGTGCCTGGGATTCGGACAGGGGGTTTAATTCACCCCTCCACTTT.

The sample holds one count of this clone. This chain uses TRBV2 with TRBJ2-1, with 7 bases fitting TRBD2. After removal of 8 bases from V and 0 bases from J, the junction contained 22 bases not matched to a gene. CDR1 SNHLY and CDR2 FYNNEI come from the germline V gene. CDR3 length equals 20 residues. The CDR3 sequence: CASGGGLRSMGSSSYNEQFF. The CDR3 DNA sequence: TGTGCCAGCGGGGGGGGACTGCGCTCAATGGGCTCAAGCTCCTACAATGAGCAGTTCTTC. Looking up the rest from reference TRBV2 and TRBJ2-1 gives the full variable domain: EPEVTQTPSHQVTQMGQEVILRCVPISNHLYFYWYRQILGQKVEFLVSFYNNEISEKSEIFDDQFSVERPDGSNFTLKIRSTKLEDSAMYFCASGGGLRSMGSSSYNEQFFGPGTRLTVL.

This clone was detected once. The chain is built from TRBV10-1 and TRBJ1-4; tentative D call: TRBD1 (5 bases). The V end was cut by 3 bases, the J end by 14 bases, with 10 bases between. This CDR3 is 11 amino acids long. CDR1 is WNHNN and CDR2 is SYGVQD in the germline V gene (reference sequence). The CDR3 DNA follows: TGCGCCAGCAGTGACAGGGTGCGGCTGTTTTTT. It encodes CASSDRVRLFF.

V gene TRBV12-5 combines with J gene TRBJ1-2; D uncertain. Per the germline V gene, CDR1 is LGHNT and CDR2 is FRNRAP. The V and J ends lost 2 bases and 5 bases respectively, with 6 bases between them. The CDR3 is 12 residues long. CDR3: CASGLSPYGYTF. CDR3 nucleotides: TGTGCTAGTGGTTTGAGTCCTTATGGCTACACCTTC.

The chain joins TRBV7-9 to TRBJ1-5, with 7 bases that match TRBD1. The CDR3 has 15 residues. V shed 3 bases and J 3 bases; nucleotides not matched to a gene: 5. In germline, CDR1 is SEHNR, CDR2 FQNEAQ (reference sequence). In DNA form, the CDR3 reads TGTGCCAGCAGCTTTGCAGGGGGAGTCAATCAGCCCCAGCATTTT. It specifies CASSFAGGVNQPQHF. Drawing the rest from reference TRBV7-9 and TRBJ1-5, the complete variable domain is DTGVSQNPRHKITKRGQNVTFRCDPISEHNRLYWYRQTLGQGPEFLTYFQNEAQLEKSRLLSDRFSAERPKGSFSTLEIQRTEQGDSAMYLCASSFAGGVNQPQHFGDGTRLSIL.

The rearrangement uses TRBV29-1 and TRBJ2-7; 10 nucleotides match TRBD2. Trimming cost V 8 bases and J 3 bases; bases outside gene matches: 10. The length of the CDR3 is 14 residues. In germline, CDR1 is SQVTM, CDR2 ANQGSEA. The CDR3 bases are TGCAGCTCTGGAACTAGCGGGGCCCACTACGAGCAGTACTTC. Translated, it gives CSSGTSGAHYEQYF.

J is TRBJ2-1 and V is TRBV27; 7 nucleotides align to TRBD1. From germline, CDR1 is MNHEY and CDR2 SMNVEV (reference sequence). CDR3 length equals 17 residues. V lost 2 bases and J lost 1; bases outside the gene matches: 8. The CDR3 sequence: CASSLRRGQVSYNEQFF. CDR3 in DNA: TGTGCCAGCAGTTTAAGAAGGGGGCAGGTATCCTACAATGAGCAGTTCTTC.

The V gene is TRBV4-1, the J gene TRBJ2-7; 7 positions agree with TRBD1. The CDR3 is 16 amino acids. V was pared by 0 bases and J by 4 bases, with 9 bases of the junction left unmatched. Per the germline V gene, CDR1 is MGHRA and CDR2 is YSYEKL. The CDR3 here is CASSQEATGLNYEQYF. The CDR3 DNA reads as TGCGCCAGCAGCCAAGAAGCGACAGGGCTCAATTACGAGCAGTACTTC.

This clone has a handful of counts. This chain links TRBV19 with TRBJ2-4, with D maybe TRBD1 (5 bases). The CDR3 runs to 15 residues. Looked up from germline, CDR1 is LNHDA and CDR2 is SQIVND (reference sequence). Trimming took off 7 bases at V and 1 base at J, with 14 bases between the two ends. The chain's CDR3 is CASTEAGMAKNIQYF. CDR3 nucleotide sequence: TGTGCCAGTACCGAGGCAGGGATGGCCAAAAACATTCAGTACTTC. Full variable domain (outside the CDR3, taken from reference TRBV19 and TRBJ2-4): DGGITQSPKYLFRKEGQNVTLSCEQNLNHDAMYWYRQDPGQGLRLIYYSQIVNDFQKGDIAEGYSVSREKKESFPLTVTSAQKNPTAFYLCASTEAGMAKNIQYFGAGTRLSVL.

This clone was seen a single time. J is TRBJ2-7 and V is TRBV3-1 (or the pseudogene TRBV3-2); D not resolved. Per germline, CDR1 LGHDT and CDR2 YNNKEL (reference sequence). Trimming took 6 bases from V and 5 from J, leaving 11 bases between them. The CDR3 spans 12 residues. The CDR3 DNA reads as TGTGCCAGCAGAGGATATAAGGACGAGCAGTACTTC. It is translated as CASRGYKDEQYF.

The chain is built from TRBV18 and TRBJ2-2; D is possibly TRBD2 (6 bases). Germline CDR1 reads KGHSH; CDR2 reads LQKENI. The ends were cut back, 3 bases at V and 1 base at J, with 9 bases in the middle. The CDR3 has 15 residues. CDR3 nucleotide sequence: TGTGCCAGCTCACCGGGACTGGGGAACACCGGGGAGCTGTTTTTT. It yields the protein CASSPGLGNTGELFF. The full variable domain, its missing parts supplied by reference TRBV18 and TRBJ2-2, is NAGVMQNPRHLVRRRGQEARLRCSPMKGHSHVYWYRQLPEEGLKFMVYLQKENIIDESGMPKERFSAEFPKEGPSILRIQQVVRGDSAAYFCASSPGLGNTGELFFGEGSRLTVL.

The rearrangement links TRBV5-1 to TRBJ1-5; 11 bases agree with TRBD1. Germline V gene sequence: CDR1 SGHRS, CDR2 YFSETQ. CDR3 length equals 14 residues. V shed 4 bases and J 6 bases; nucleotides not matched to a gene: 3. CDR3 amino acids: CASSVGTGGQPQHF. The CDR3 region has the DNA TGCGCCAGCAGCGTCGGGACAGGGGGTCAGCCCCAGCATTTT.

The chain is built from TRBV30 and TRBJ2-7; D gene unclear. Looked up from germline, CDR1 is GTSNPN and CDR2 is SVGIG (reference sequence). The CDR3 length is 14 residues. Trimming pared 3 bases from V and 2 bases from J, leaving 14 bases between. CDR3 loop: CAWRKRRVTYEQYF. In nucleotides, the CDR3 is TGTGCCTGGAGGAAAAGAAGGGTAACCTACGAGCAGTACTTC. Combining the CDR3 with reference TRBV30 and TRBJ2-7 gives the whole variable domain SQTIHQWPATLVQPVGSPLSLECTVEGTSNPNLYWYRQAAGRGLQLLFYSVGIGQISSEVPQNLSASRPQDRQFILSSKKLLLSDSGFYLCAWRKRRVTYEQYFGPGTRLTVT.

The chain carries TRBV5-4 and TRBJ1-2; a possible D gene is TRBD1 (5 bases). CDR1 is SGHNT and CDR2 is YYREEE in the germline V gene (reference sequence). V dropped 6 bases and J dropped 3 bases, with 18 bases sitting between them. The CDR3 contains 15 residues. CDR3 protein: CASTGGTDKYYGYTF. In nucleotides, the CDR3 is TGTGCCAGCACTGGGGGTACGGACAAGTACTATGGCTACACCTTC.

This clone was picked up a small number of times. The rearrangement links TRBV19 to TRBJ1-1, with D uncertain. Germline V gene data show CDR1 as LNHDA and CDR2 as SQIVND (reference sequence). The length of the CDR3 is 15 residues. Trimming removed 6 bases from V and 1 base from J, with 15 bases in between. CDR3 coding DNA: TGTGCCAGTAGCCTCGAGGTCCAGCCGAACACTGAAGCTTTCTTT. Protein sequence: CASSLEVQPNTEAFF.

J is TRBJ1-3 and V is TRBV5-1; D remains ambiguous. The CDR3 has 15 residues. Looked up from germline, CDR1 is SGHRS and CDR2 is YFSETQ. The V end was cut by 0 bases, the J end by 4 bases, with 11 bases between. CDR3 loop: CASSLGVTDGNTIYF. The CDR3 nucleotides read TGCGCCAGCAGCTTGGGGGTCACAGACGGAAACACCATATATTTT.

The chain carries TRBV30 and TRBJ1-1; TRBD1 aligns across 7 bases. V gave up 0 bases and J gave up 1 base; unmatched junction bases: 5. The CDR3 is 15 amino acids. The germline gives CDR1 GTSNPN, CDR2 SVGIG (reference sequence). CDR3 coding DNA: TGTGCCTGGAGTGTACTTAGGGGGCGGAACACTGAAGCTTTCTTT. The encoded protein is CAWSVLRGRNTEAFF.

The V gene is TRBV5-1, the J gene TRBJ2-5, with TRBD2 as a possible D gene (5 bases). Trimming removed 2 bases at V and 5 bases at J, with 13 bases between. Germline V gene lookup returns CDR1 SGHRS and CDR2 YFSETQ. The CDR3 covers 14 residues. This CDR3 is CASSFGLSGETQYF. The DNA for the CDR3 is TGCGCCAGCAGCTTTGGACTCTCGGGGGAGACCCAGTACTTC. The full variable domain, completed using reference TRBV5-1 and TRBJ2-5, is KAGVTQTPRYLIKTRGQQVTLSCSPISGHRSVSWYQQTPGQGLQFLFEYFSETQRNKGNFPGRFSGRQFSNSRSEMNVSTLELGDSALYLCASSFGLSGETQYFGPGTRLLVL.

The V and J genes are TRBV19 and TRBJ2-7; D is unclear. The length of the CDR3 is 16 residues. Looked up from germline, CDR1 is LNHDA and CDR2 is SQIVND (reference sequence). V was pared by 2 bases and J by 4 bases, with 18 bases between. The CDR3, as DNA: TGTGCCAGTAGTATAAGCGAAGGCCCCTGGGCTTACGAGCAGTACTTC. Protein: CASSISEGPWAYEQYF.

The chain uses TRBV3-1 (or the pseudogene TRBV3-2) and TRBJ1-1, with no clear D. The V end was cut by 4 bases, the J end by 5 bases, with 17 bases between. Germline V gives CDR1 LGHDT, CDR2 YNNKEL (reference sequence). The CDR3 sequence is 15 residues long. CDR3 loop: CASSPGFGVYTEAFF. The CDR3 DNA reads TGTGCCAGCAGCCCGGGGTTCGGGGTCTATACTGAAGCTTTCTTT.

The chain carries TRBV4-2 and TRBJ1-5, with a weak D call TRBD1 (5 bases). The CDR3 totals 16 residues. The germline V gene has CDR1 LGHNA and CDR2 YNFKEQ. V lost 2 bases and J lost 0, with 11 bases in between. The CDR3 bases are TGTGCCAGCAGCCAACCACAAGGGGATAGCAATCAGCCCCAGCATTTT. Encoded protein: CASSQPQGDSNQPQHF.